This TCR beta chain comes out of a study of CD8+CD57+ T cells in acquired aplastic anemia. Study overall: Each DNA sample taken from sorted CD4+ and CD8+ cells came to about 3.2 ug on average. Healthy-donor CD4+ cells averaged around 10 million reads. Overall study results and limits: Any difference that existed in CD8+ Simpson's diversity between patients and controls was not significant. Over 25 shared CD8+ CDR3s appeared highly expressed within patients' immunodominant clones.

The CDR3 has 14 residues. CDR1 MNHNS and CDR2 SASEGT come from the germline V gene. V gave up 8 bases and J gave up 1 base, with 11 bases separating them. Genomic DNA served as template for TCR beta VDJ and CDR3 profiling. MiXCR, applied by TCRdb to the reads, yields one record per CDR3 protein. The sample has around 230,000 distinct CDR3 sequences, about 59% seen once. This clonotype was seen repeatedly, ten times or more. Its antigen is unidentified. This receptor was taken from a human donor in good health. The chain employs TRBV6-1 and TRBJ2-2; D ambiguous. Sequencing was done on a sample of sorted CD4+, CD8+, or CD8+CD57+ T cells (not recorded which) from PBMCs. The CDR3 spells CASPHMENTGELFF. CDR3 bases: TGTGCCAGCCCCCACATGGAGAACACCGGGGAGCTGTTTTTT.